These T cell receptor beta chains were read from a single sample in a study of blood T cell repertoires in COVID-19. Sequenced by immunoSEQ multiplex PCR; TCRdb stores in-frame clones only, minus some. Of tens of thousands of clones listed, around 89% are singletons. The sample comprised peripheral blood. The source is a human donor in a cohort sampled during active COVID-19. CDR3s include the opening cysteine and the closing phenylalanine or tryptophan. Fields, in order: V gene, D gene, clone size, J gene, CDR3 DNA, CDR3 protein. The D gene is left open where the match is weak. Clone size appears in some rows only: once, few, many, or a class for an expanded clone.

TRBV7-8,TRBD1,-,TRBJ2-7,TGTGCCAGCAGCTCGACACCCGCAACAGGGGAAATCGCCTACGAGCAGTACTTC,CASSSTPATGEIAYEQYF
TRBV3-1/TRBV3-2,-,-,TRBJ1-1,TGTGCCAGCAGCAAGCTTTCCAGGGGTAACACTGAAGCTTTCTTT,CASSKLSRGNTEAFF
TRBV6-5,-,-,TRBJ2-7,TGTGCCAGCTCTATTCGGGACACGTCCTACGAGCAGTACTTC,CASSIRDTSYEQYF
TRBV9,-,-,TRBJ2-2,TGTGCCAGCAGCGTAGGGTTGGACGCGGGGGCGACCGGGGAGCTGTTTTTT,CASSVGLDAGATGELFF
TRBV6-2/TRBV6-3,TRBD1,-,TRBJ2-7,TGTGCCAGCAGTTACTTGGGACAGGCGACCTACGAGCAGTACTTC,CASSYLGQATYEQYF
TRBV24-1,TRBD1,-,TRBJ1-2,TGTGCCACCAGTGATTTGGACAGGGGTGGCTACACCTTC,CATSDLDRGGYTF
TRBV4-1,TRBD1,-,TRBJ2-1,TGCGCCAGCAGCCAAACAGGGGTTTTCAATGAGCAGTTCTTC,CASSQTGVFNEQFF
TRBV5-1,-,once,TRBJ2-7,TGCGCCAGCAGCTCGCCCCCAGGGGACACTAACTACGAGCAGTACTTC,CASSSPPGDTNYEQYF
TRBV9,TRBD1,-,TRBJ2-7,TGTGCCAGCAGCGCCGGGACAGGGGGCTACGAGCAGTACTTC,CASSAGTGGYEQYF
TRBV29-1,-,-,TRBJ1-1,TGCAGCGTTGTCCCCTACACTGAAGCTTTCTTT,CSVVPYTEAFF
TRBV4-2,TRBD2,-,TRBJ2-1,TGTGCCAGCAGCCAAGAAGGGACAGCGGGGGGGCATTTCAATGAGCAGTTCTTC,CASSQEGTAGGHFNEQFF
TRBV13,TRBD1,-,TRBJ2-2,TGTGCCAGCAGCTTATTCATGGCAGGGGGAGCCGGGGAGCTGTTTTTT,CASSLFMAGGAGELFF
TRBV2,-,-,TRBJ2-1,TGTGCCAGCAGGGCGGTTCTAAAGTACAATGAGCAGTTCTTC,CASRAVLKYNEQFF
TRBV19,TRBD1,-,TRBJ2-6,TGTGCCAGTAGACAGGGGAACTCTGGGGCCAACGTCCTGACTTTC,CASRQGNSGANVLTF
TRBV29-1,TRBD1,-,TRBJ1-1,TGCAGCGGAACAGGGGTGGGAGGCACTGAAGCTTTCTTT,CSGTGVGGTEAFF
TRBV11-3,-,-,TRBJ2-1,TGTGCCAGCAGCCCGACAAACCCAGGCACCTACAATGAGCAGTTCTTC,CASSPTNPGTYNEQFF
TRBV4-2,-,once,TRBJ1-4,TGTGCCAGCAGCCAACACAGGGCTGGGCTGGGAACTAATGAAAAACTGTTTTTT,CASSQHRAGLGTNEKLFF
TRBV6-5,-,-,TRBJ1-5,TGTGCCAGCAGCGTATACAGAGGGAGCAATCAGCCCCAGCATTTT,CASSVYRGSNQPQHF
TRBV4-2,TRBD1,-,TRBJ2-7,TGTGCCAGCAGCCAAACACCGGGACAGGGGCTCTACGAGCAGTACTTC,CASSQTPGQGLYEQYF
TRBV24-1,TRBD2,-,TRBJ2-3,TGTGCCACCAGTCCTAGCGGGAGGGGTGATACGCAGTATTTT,CATSPSGRGDTQYF
TRBV6-2/TRBV6-3,-,-,TRBJ1-4,TGTGCCAGCAGTTCCACAGGGACAACTAATGAAAAACTGTTTTTT,CASSSTGTTNEKLFF
TRBV10-2,-,-,TRBJ1-2,TGCGCCAGCAGTGCGACAGGTGACTATGGCTACACCTTC,CASSATGDYGYTF
TRBV24-1,TRBD1,-,TRBJ1-1,TGTGCCACCAGTGATAACACAGGGGGAGGGACTGAAGCTTTCTTT,CATSDNTGGGTEAFF
TRBV5-1,-,-,TRBJ2-1,TGCGCCAGCAGCCCAGGGGATGTATCCTACAATGAGCAGTTCTTC,CASSPGDVSYNEQFF
TRBV3-1/TRBV3-2,TRBD1,few,TRBJ1-5,TGTGCCAGCAGCCAAGCAGGGGGTAGCAATCAGCCCCAGCATTTT,CASSQAGGSNQPQHF
TRBV5-4,TRBD2,-,TRBJ2-2,TGTGCCAGCAGCTTAAAGTCTAGCGGGAGGAGGAACGGGGAGCTGTTTTTT,CASSLKSSGRRNGELFF
TRBV7-8,-,-,TRBJ1-5,TGTGCCAGCAGCGATAGCTATCAGCCCCAGCATTTT,CASSDSYQPQHF
TRBV10-2,-,-,TRBJ1-4,TGCGCCAGCAGTTTAGGGGGACACACGTCCGAAAAACTGTTTTTT,CASSLGGHTSEKLFF
TRBV7-9,TRBD1,-,TRBJ2-7,TGTGCCAGCAGACAGACCGGGACAGGGGGTCCCGAGCAGTACTTC,CASRQTGTGGPEQYF
TRBV7-2,-,-,TRBJ1-1,TGTGCCAGCAGCTTATTGATGGGACACATGAACACTGAAGCTTTCTTT,CASSLLMGHMNTEAFF
TRBV7-3,-,-,TRBJ2-5,TGTGCCAGCAGTTGGACCGGGTCCCAGGGAGAGACCCAGTACTTC,CASSWTGSQGETQYF
TRBV5-4,TRBD2,few,TRBJ2-1,TGTGCCAGCAGCTTGGGACTAGCGGGACTCTCCTACAATGAGCAGTTCTTC,CASSLGLAGLSYNEQFF
TRBV3-1/TRBV3-2,TRBD2,-,TRBJ2-7,TGTGCCAGCAGCCAGGTCGGACTAGTAGGCTACGAGCAGTACTTC,CASSQVGLVGYEQYF
TRBV2,-,-,TRBJ2-7,TGTGCCAGCGAACTTTACGAGCAGTACTTC,CASELYEQYF
TRBV5-1,-,-,TRBJ2-7,TGCGCCAGCAGCTGGCAGGGGAGCCCCTACGAGCAGTACTTC,CASSWQGSPYEQYF
TRBV21-1,-,-,TRBJ1-1,TGTGCCAGCAGCCCCCAGGGGCAGAACACTGAAGCTTTCTTT,CASSPQGQNTEAFF
TRBV4-3,TRBD1,-,TRBJ1-4,TGCGCCAGCAGCCGGGGACAGGGAGGGGAAAAACTGTTTTTT,CASSRGQGGEKLFF
TRBV3-1/TRBV3-2,-,-,TRBJ2-7,TGTGCCAGCAGCCAAGCGCTGCGGGGACAGAAGAACGAGCAGTACTTC,CASSQALRGQKNEQYF
TRBV6-5,TRBD2,-,TRBJ2-3,TGTGCCAGCAGTCTAGCGGGGGAACCAGATACGCAGTATTTT,CASSLAGEPDTQYF
TRBV12-5,TRBD1,-,TRBJ1-1,TGTGCTAGTGGTTTCCAGGGGGCCACTGAAGCTTTCTTT,CASGFQGATEAFF
TRBV2,-,-,TRBJ2-5,TGTGCCAGCAGTCTGGACTCCGACGGGGAGACCCAGTACTTC,CASSLDSDGETQYF
TRBV4-2,-,-,TRBJ2-5,TGTGCCAGCAGCCAAGTTGAGGGGGTGACCCAGTACTTC,CASSQVEGVTQYF
TRBV18,TRBD1,few,TRBJ1-1,TGTGCCAGCTCACCAAGACAGGGAGGTGGGAACACTGAAGCTTTCTTT,CASSPRQGGGNTEAFF
TRBV9,-,-,TRBJ2-1,TGTGCCAGCAGCCGAGGCGGCGGAGCCTACAATGAGCAGTTCTTC,CASSRGGGAYNEQFF
TRBV4-1,-,-,TRBJ1-1,TGCGCCAGCAGCCACCCTCGCGGGGGGCAGGTTACTGAAGCTTTCTTT,CASSHPRGGQVTEAFF
TRBV11-1,TRBD2,-,TRBJ2-1,TGTGCCAGCAGCTCTGCGGGGGGGCGATACAATGAGCAGTTCTTC,CASSSAGGRYNEQFF
TRBV4-2,-,few,TRBJ2-1,TGTGCCAGCAGCCAATTCCTAGCGTATGAGCAGTTCTTC,CASSQFLAYEQFF
TRBV23-1,-,-,TRBJ2-1,TGCGCCAGCAGACCATACCGGGACTTGCGGATCTACAATGAGCAGTTCTTC,CASRPYRDLRIYNEQFF
TRBV7-9,-,-,TRBJ2-1,TGTGCCAGCAGCTTAGGTGCGAATGAGCAGTTCTTC,CASSLGANEQFF
TRBV18,TRBD1,-,TRBJ1-2,TGTGCCAGCTCACCACAAACCCGACAGGGAGAAAGGGCATATGGCTACACCTTC,CASSPQTRQGERAYGYTF
TRBV13,TRBD2,-,TRBJ2-1,TGTGCCAGCAGCTTAAGCGGGGGGGCGGCCAATGAGCAGTTCTTC,CASSLSGGAANEQFF
TRBV4-3,-,-,TRBJ1-4,TGCGCCAGCAGCCGTTCAGATTGGTCTTCTAATGAAAAACTGTTTTTT,CASSRSDWSSNEKLFF
TRBV4-1,TRBD1,-,TRBJ2-5,TGCGCCAGCAGCCTGGTCGGACAGGGAGGCGAGACCCAGTACTTC,CASSLVGQGGETQYF
TRBV10-3,-,-,TRBJ2-5,TGTGCCATCAGTGAGTCTTCCAGGCCTCCCCTCCAAGAGACCCAGTACTTC,CAISESSRPPLQETQYF
TRBV2,TRBD2,-,TRBJ2-1,TGTGCCACCCAAGCGGGAGGTGTGGTTTACAATGAGCAGTTCTTC,CATQAGGVVYNEQFF
TRBV19,-,-,TRBJ1-2,TGTGCCAGTAGTACCCGCGAGGGTTACGAAGGCTACACCTTC,CASSTREGYEGYTF
TRBV5-6,-,-,TRBJ2-1,TGTGCCAGCACCCTGGTGGGGCTAGCGCAAGGGAATGGGTTCTTC,CASTLVGLAQGNGFF